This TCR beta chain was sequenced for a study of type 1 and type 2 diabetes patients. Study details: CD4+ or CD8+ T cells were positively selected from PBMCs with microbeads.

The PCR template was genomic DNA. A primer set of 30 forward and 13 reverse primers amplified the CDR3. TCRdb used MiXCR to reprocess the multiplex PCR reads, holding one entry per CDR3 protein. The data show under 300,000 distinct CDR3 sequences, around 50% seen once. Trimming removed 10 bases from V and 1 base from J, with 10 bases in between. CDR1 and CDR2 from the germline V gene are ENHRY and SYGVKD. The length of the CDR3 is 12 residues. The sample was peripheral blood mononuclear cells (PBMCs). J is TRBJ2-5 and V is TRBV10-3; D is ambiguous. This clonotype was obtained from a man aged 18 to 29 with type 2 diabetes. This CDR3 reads CATSHSQETQYF. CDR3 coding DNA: TGTGCCACCTCCCATAGCCAAGAGACCCAGTACTTC.